A selection of T cell receptor beta chains follows, all from one sample in a study of Graves' ophthalmopathy and Graves' hyperthyroidism. TCRdb re-called the multiplex PCR reads through MiXCR, storing one row per CDR3 protein. The top ten hold about 40% of the sample, which has around 670,000 distinct CDR3 sequences, roughly 41% seen once. Sequencing used peripheral blood. The receptors come from an adult man with Graves' ophthalmopathy. The CDR3 runs from the conserved cysteine through the conserved F or W. D genes are given only for firm matches. Clone size, where shown, is once, few, many, or a class for clones that have expanded.

d_call: TRBD1; v_call: TRBV29-1; j_call: TRBJ1-1; clone_size: NA; cdr3_nt: TGCAGCGTTGAAGACGGACAGGGTAGCACTGAAGCTTTCTTT; cdr3_aa: CSVEDGQGSTEAFF
d_call: NA; v_call: TRBV7-9; j_call: TRBJ1-6; clone_size: many; cdr3_nt: TGTGCCAGCAGCTTATGGTTGGATTCACCCCTCCACTTT; cdr3_aa: CASSLWLDSPLHF
d_call: NA; v_call: TRBV7-3; j_call: TRBJ1-1; clone_size: NA; cdr3_nt: TGTGCCAGCAGCTTAGCCACATCAAACACTGAAGCTTTCTTT; cdr3_aa: CASSLATSNTEAFF
d_call: TRBD2; v_call: TRBV20-1; j_call: TRBJ2-2; clone_size: NA; cdr3_nt: TGCAGTGCTAGCCCTAGCGGGGCGAACACCGGGGAGCTGTTTTTT; cdr3_aa: CSASPSGANTGELFF
d_call: TRBD1; v_call: TRBV29-1; j_call: TRBJ1-2; clone_size: NA; cdr3_nt: TGCAGCGTCCGGGACAGGGGCTATGGCTACACCTTC; cdr3_aa: CSVRDRGYGYTF
d_call: NA; v_call: TRBV25-1; j_call: TRBJ2-3; clone_size: NA; cdr3_nt: TGTGCCAGCAACCCTGAGGGGGATACGCAGTATTTT; cdr3_aa: CASNPEGDTQYF
d_call: NA; v_call: TRBV2; j_call: TRBJ2-7; clone_size: NA; cdr3_nt: TGTGCCAGCAGTGGCTGGCAGGGCCAACCCCAGGGCTCCTACGAGCAGTACTTC; cdr3_aa: CASSGWQGQPQGSYEQYF
d_call: NA; v_call: TRBV9; j_call: TRBJ1-3; clone_size: few; cdr3_nt: TGTGCCAGCAGCGTAGACACGTACGTTTATGGAAACACCATATATTTT; cdr3_aa: CASSVDTYVYGNTIYF
d_call: NA; v_call: TRBV14; j_call: TRBJ2-7; clone_size: NA; cdr3_nt: TGTGCCAGCAGCCCGGACAACTCCTACGAGCAGTACTTC; cdr3_aa: CASSPDNSYEQYF
d_call: NA; v_call: TRBV7-2; j_call: TRBJ1-1; clone_size: NA; cdr3_nt: TGTGCCAGCAGCCAAGAATCCCGATACACTGAAGCTTTCTTT; cdr3_aa: CASSQESRYTEAFF
d_call: TRBD1; v_call: TRBV20-1; j_call: TRBJ2-7; clone_size: NA; cdr3_nt: TGCAGTGCTAGAGATTGGGACAGGGTAACCTACGAGCAGTACTTC; cdr3_aa: CSARDWDRVTYEQYF
d_call: NA; v_call: TRBV2; j_call: TRBJ2-6; clone_size: NA; cdr3_nt: TGTGCCAGCAGCCTTGGGGCCCACGTCCTGACTTTC; cdr3_aa: CASSLGAHVLTF
d_call: NA; v_call: TRBV10-3; j_call: TRBJ1-2; clone_size: many; cdr3_nt: TGTGCCAGCGGCAACAGGGTCGCGGACTATGGCTACACCTTC; cdr3_aa: CASGNRVADYGYTF
d_call: TRBD1; v_call: TRBV11-3; j_call: TRBJ1-5; clone_size: NA; cdr3_nt: TGTGCCAGCAGCCCGGACAGGGGATCATCGCAGCCCCAGCATTTT; cdr3_aa: CASSPDRGSSQPQHF
d_call: TRBD1; v_call: TRBV12-3/TRBV12-4; j_call: TRBJ2-5; clone_size: NA; cdr3_nt: TGTGCCAGCAGTTACCTTGACAGGGAAGAGACCCAGTACTTC; cdr3_aa: CASSYLDREETQYF
d_call: NA; v_call: TRBV29-1; j_call: TRBJ2-2; clone_size: NA; cdr3_nt: TGCAGCGTGGATGGACAGTCAAGGCACCCCGGGGAGCTGTTTTTT; cdr3_aa: CSVDGQSRHPGELFF
d_call: NA; v_call: TRBV19; j_call: TRBJ2-7; clone_size: NA; cdr3_nt: TGTGCCAGTGGTGAGTCCGCCAACTCCTACGAGCAGTACTTC; cdr3_aa: CASGESANSYEQYF
d_call: NA; v_call: TRBV6-6; j_call: TRBJ1-1; clone_size: NA; cdr3_nt: TGTGCCAGCAGTGAAGTTGTCCGCAAAGGGACTGAAGCTTTCTTT; cdr3_aa: CASSEVVRKGTEAFF
d_call: NA; v_call: TRBV5-1; j_call: TRBJ1-4; clone_size: NA; cdr3_nt: TGCGCCAGCAGCTTACCGGGGGCGGAAGAAAAACTGTTTTTT; cdr3_aa: CASSLPGAEEKLFF
d_call: NA; v_call: TRBV24-1; j_call: TRBJ1-5; clone_size: NA; cdr3_nt: TGTGCCAGCTCAAGCGGGGCCAGTCAGCCCCAGCATTTT; cdr3_aa: CASSSGASQPQHF
d_call: NA; v_call: TRBV25-1; j_call: TRBJ2-2; clone_size: NA; cdr3_nt: TGTGCCTGGAGTGCGCACCATGCGGGGGAGCTGTTTTTT; cdr3_aa: CAWSAHHAGELFF
d_call: NA; v_call: TRBV6-5; j_call: TRBJ2-2; clone_size: NA; cdr3_nt: TGTGCCAGCAGTTACGAGCGGCAAACCGGGGAGCTGTTTTTT; cdr3_aa: CASSYERQTGELFF
d_call: NA; v_call: TRBV2; j_call: TRBJ1-1; clone_size: few; cdr3_nt: TGTGCCAGCAGTTCTAATCGCGGATCCGTCTTGAACACTGAGGCTTTCTTT; cdr3_aa: CASSSNRGSVLNTEAFF
d_call: NA; v_call: TRBV30; j_call: TRBJ2-2; clone_size: NA; cdr3_nt: TGTGCCTGGAGTGACCCCGGGACAAGGAACACCGGGGAGCTGTTTTTT; cdr3_aa: CAWSDPGTRNTGELFF
d_call: NA; v_call: TRBV12-3/TRBV12-4; j_call: TRBJ1-4; clone_size: NA; cdr3_nt: TGTGCCAGCAGTTACCGAGGGGTCACTAATGAAAAACTGTTTTTT; cdr3_aa: CASSYRGVTNEKLFF
d_call: NA; v_call: TRBV10-3; j_call: TRBJ2-7; clone_size: once; cdr3_nt: TGTGCCTCCCACTCCTACGAGCAGTACTTC; cdr3_aa: CASHSYEQYF
d_call: NA; v_call: TRBV7-2; j_call: TRBJ2-7; clone_size: NA; cdr3_nt: TGTGCCAGCAGCTTAAAATGGCGGGCGCCCTACGAGCAGTACTTC; cdr3_aa: CASSLKWRAPYEQYF
d_call: NA; v_call: TRBV9; j_call: TRBJ1-2; clone_size: few; cdr3_nt: TGTGCCAGCAGCTCAAAGCTCAGGATTGGCTACACCTTC; cdr3_aa: CASSSKLRIGYTF
d_call: TRBD1; v_call: TRBV9; j_call: TRBJ1-2; clone_size: few; cdr3_nt: TGTGCCAGCACCGTGGACAGGGGGCGAGATGGCTACACCTTC; cdr3_aa: CASTVDRGRDGYTF
d_call: NA; v_call: TRBV12-3/TRBV12-4; j_call: TRBJ1-3; clone_size: NA; cdr3_nt: TGTGCCAGCAGTTTATTCAGGGTTCACGGAAACACCATATATTTC; cdr3_aa: CASSLFRVHGNTIYF
d_call: NA; v_call: TRBV7-9; j_call: TRBJ2-7; clone_size: few; cdr3_nt: TGTGCCAGCAGCCCGGGACCGCATTTGGACGAGCAGTACTTC; cdr3_aa: CASSPGPHLDEQYF
d_call: TRBD1; v_call: TRBV12-3/TRBV12-4; j_call: TRBJ1-5; clone_size: NA; cdr3_nt: TGTGCCAGCAGTAACAGGGGCGAGAGCAATCAGCCCCAGCATTTT; cdr3_aa: CASSNRGESNQPQHF
d_call: NA; v_call: TRBV7-2; j_call: TRBJ2-7; clone_size: NA; cdr3_nt: TGTGCCAGCAGCTTAGGCTTCGCGACCCCGCCCCACGAGCAGTACTTC; cdr3_aa: CASSLGFATPPHEQYF
d_call: NA; v_call: TRBV7-9; j_call: TRBJ2-5; clone_size: NA; cdr3_nt: TGTGCCAGCAGCTCCGGGATTCCCCACCAAGAGACCCAGTACTTC; cdr3_aa: CASSSGIPHQETQYF
d_call: NA; v_call: TRBV7-9; j_call: TRBJ1-6; clone_size: NA; cdr3_nt: TGTGCCAGCAGCTTAGCCCGGGACGGAGAAGCCTCCTATAATTCACCCCTCCACTTT; cdr3_aa: CASSLARDGEASYNSPLHF
d_call: NA; v_call: TRBV20-1; j_call: TRBJ2-7; clone_size: NA; cdr3_nt: TGCAGCTGTGCTCCCTGGGGTGTTTCGGCCTACGAGCAGTACTTC; cdr3_aa: CSCAPWGVSAYEQYF
d_call: NA; v_call: TRBV9; j_call: TRBJ1-6; clone_size: many; cdr3_nt: TGTGCCAGCACCCCGGACACCATAGGGTCACCCCTCCACTTT; cdr3_aa: CASTPDTIGSPLHF
d_call: NA; v_call: TRBV10-3; j_call: TRBJ1-1; clone_size: NA; cdr3_nt: TGTGCCAGCAGTTACCTTGGGGCGCGGACTGAAGCTTTCTTT; cdr3_aa: CASSYLGARTEAFF
d_call: NA; v_call: TRBV10-1; j_call: TRBJ2-2; clone_size: NA; cdr3_nt: TGCGCCAGCAGCCCTCTCACGGGAGCCTTCCCCGGGGAGCTGGTTTTT; cdr3_aa: CASSPLTGAFPGELVF
d_call: TRBD1; v_call: TRBV28; j_call: TRBJ2-5; clone_size: NA; cdr3_nt: TGTGCCAGCAGTACAGGGGACCCCCGGGAGACCCAGTACTTC; cdr3_aa: CASSTGDPRETQYF
d_call: TRBD1; v_call: TRBV19; j_call: TRBJ1-6; clone_size: NA; cdr3_nt: TGTGCCAGTGGAAACCGGGACAGGGGAAATTCACCCCTCCACTTT; cdr3_aa: CASGNRDRGNSPLHF
d_call: TRBD1; v_call: TRBV29-1; j_call: TRBJ1-2; clone_size: NA; cdr3_nt: TGCAGCTTGACAGGGGGAGGCTACACCTTC; cdr3_aa: CSLTGGGYTF
d_call: NA; v_call: TRBV25-1; j_call: TRBJ1-2; clone_size: NA; cdr3_nt: TGTGCCAGCCGTGGATATCTTGGCTACACCTTC; cdr3_aa: CASRGYLGYTF
d_call: TRBD1; v_call: TRBV2; j_call: TRBJ1-2; clone_size: many; cdr3_nt: TGTGCCAGCAGTGATCACGGACAGGGATCGGGCTATAGCTATGGCTACACCTTC; cdr3_aa: CASSDHGQGSGYSYGYTF
d_call: NA; v_call: TRBV4-1; j_call: TRBJ2-7; clone_size: NA; cdr3_nt: TGCGCCAGCAGCCAAGTGGGGGGCGACGAGCAGTACTTC; cdr3_aa: CASSQVGGDEQYF
d_call: TRBD1; v_call: TRBV25-1; j_call: TRBJ1-1; clone_size: NA; cdr3_nt: TGTGCCAGCAGGAAGACAGGGGGCGCGGTTCCTGAAGCTTTCTTT; cdr3_aa: CASRKTGGAVPEAFF
d_call: NA; v_call: TRBV11-2; j_call: TRBJ1-4; clone_size: many; cdr3_nt: TGTGCCAGCACCCGGGACCGAACTAATGAAAAACTGTTTTTT; cdr3_aa: CASTRDRTNEKLFF
d_call: TRBD2; v_call: TRBV27; j_call: TRBJ2-7; clone_size: few; cdr3_nt: TGTGCCAGCTCCAGCGGGAGGTTACGTGAGCAGTACTTC; cdr3_aa: CASSSGRLREQYF
d_call: TRBD2; v_call: TRBV7-2; j_call: TRBJ2-5; clone_size: many; cdr3_nt: TGTGCCAGCAGCCTGTGGACTAGCGGCCAAGAGACCCAGTACTTC; cdr3_aa: CASSLWTSGQETQYF
d_call: TRBD2; v_call: TRBV7-9; j_call: TRBJ2-7; clone_size: NA; cdr3_nt: TGTGCCAGCAGCGTTCCTAGCGGGGAGCAGTACTTC; cdr3_aa: CASSVPSGEQYF
d_call: TRBD1; v_call: TRBV15; j_call: TRBJ2-5; clone_size: NA; cdr3_nt: TGTGCCACCAGCAGAGGACAGGGGGGAGAGACCCAGTACTTC; cdr3_aa: CATSRGQGGETQYF